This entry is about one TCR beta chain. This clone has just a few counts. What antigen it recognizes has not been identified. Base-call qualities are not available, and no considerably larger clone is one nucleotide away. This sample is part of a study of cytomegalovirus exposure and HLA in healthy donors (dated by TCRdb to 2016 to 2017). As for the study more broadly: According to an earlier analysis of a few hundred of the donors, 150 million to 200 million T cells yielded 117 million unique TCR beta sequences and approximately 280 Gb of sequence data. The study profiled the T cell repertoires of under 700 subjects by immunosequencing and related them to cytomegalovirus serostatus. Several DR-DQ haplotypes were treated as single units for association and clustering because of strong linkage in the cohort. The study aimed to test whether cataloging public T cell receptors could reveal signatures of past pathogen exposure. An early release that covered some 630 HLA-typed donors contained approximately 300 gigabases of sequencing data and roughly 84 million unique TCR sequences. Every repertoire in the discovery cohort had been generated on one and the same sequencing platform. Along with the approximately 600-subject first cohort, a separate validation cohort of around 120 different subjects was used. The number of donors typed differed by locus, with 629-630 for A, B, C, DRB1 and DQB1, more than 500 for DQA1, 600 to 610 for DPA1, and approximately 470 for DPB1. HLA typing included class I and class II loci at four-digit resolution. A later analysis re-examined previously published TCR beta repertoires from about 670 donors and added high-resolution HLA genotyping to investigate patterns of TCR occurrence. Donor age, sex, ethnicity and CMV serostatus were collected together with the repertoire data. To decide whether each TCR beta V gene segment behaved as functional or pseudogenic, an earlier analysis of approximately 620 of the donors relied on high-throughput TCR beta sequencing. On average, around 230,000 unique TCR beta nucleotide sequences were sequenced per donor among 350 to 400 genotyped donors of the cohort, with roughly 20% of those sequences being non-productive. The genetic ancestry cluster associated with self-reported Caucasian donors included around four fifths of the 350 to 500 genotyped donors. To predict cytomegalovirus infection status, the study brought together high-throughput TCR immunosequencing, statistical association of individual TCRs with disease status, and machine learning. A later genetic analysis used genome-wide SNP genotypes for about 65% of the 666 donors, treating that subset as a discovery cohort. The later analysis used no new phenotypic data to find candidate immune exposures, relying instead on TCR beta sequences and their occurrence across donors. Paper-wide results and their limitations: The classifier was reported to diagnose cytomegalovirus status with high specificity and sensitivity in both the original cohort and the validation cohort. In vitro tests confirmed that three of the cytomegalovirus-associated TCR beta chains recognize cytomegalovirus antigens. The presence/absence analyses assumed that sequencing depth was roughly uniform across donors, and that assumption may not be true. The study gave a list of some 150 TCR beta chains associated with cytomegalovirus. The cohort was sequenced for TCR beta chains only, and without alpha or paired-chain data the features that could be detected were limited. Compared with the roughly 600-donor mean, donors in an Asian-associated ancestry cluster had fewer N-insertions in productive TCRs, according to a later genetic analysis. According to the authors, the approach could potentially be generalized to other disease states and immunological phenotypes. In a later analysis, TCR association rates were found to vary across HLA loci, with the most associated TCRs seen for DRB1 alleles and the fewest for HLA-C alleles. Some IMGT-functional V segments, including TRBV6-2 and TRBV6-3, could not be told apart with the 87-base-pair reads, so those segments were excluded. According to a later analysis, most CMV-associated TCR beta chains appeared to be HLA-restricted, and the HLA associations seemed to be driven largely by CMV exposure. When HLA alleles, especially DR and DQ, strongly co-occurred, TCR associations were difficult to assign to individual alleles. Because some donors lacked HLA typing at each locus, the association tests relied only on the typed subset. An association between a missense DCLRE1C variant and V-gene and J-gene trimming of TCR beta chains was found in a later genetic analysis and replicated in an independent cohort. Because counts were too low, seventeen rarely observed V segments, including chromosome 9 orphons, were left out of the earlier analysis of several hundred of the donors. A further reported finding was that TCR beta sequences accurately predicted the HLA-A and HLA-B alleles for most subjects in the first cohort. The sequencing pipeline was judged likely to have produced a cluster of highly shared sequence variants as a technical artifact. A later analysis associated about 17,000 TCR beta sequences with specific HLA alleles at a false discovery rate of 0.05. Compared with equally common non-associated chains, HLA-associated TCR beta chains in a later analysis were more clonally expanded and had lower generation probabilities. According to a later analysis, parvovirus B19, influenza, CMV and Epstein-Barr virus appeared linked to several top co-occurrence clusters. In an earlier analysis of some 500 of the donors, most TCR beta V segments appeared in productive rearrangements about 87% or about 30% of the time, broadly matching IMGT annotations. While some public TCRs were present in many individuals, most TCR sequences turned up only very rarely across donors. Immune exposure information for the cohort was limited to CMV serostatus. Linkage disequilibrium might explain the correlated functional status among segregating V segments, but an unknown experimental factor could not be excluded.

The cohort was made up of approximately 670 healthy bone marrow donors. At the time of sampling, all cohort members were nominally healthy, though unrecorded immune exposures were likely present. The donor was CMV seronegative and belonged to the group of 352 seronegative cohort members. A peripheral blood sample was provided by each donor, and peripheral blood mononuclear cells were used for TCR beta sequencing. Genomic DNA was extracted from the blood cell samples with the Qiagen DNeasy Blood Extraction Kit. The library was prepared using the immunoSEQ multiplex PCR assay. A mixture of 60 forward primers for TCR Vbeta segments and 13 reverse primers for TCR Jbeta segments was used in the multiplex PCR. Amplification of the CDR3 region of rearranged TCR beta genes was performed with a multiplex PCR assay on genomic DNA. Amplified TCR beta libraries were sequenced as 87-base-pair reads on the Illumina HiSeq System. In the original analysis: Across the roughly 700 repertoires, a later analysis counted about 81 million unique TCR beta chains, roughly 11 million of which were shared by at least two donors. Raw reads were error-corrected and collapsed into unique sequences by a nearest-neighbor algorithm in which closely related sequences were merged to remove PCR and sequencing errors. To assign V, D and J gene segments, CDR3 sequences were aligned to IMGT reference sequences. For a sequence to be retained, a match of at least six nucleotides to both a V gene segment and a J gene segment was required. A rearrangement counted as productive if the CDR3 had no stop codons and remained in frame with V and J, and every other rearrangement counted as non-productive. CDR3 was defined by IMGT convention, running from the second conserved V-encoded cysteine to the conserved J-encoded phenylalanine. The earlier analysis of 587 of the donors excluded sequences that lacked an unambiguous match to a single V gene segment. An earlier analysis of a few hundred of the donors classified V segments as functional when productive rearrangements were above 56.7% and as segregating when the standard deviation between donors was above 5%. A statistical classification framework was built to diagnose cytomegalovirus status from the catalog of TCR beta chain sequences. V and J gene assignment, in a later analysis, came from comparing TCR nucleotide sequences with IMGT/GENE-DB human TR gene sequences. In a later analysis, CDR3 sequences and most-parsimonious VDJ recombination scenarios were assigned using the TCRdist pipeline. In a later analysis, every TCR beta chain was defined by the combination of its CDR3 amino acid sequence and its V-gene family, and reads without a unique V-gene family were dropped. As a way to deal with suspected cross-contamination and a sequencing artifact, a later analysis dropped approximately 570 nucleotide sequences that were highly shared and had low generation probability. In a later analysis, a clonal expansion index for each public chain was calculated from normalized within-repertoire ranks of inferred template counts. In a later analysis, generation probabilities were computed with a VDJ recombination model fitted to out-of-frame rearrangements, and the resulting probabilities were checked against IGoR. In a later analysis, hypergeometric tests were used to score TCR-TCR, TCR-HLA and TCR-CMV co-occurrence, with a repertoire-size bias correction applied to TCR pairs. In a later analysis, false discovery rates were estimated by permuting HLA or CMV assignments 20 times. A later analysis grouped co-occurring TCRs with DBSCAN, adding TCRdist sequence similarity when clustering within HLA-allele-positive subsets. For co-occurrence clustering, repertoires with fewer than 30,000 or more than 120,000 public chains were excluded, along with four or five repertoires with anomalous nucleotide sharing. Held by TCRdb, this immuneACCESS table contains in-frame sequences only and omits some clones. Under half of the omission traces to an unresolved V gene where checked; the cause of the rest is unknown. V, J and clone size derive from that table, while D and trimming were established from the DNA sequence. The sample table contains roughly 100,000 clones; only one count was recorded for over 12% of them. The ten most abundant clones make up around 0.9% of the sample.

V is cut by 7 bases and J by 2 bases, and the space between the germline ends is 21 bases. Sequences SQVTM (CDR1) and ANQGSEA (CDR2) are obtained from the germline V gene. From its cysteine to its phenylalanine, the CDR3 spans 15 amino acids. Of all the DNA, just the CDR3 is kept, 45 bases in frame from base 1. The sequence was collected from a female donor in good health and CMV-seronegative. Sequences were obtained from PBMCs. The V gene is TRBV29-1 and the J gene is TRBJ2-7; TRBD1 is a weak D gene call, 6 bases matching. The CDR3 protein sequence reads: CSAGRTGQQTYEQYF. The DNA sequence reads TGCAGCGCAGGTCGCACAGGGCAGCAAACCTACGAGCAGTACTTC.